This T cell receptor beta chain originates from a study of blood T cells in healthy people across ages. Whole-study context: There was about one barcoded beta molecule captured by template switching per two T cells.

A word on this clonotype: Its antigen is still unknown.

Study-wide points: Estimates of diversity drawn from one million T cells were considered underestimates.

Each sample gave at least 7 million isolated PBMCs. CDR1 ENHRY and CDR2 SYGVKD come from the germline V gene. V lost 0 bases and J lost 3, with 16 bases in between. The CDR3 has 17 residues. A second PCR, run for about 7 to 11 cycles, used a sample-barcoded 5' primer plus a J-beta primer mix. TCRdb used MiXCR to reprocess the 5' RACE reads, holding one entry per CDR3 protein. This table holds about 1.5 million distinct CDR3 sequences, approximately 43% found once. The sequencing sample was made of blood. The receptor comes from a woman younger than 35 in good health. The chain is built from TRBV10-3 and TRBJ2-3, with D maybe TRBD2 (6 bases). The CDR3 here is CAISESSWGEKTDTQYF. The CDR3 region has the DNA TGTGCCATCAGTGAGTCGAGTTGGGGGGAGAAAACAGATACGCAGTATTTT.